Below, 18 T cell receptor beta chains from the same sample are listed, as sequenced in a study of identical twins. Each CDR3 protein is one row after TCRdb ran MiXCR on the 5' RACE reads. The sample lists roughly 750,000 distinct CDR3 sequences; about 20% were seen once. These data also featured in a second study, about T cells expressing NK-cell markers.

Sequencing used PBMCs. All receptors come from a young woman in good health.

This clonotype showed up many times. The J gene is TRBJ1-2, the V gene TRBV9; maybe TRBD1 (6 bases). Germline lookup yields CDR1 SGDLS and CDR2 YYNGEE. The length of the CDR3 is 12 residues. The V gene lost 7 bases and the J gene lost 4 bases, with 11 bases spanning the gap. As DNA, the CDR3 is TGTGCCAGCGGGGGGGCTGCCTATGGCTACACCTTC. It codes for CASGGAAYGYTF.

This clonotype was counted many times. The chain employs TRBV4-2 and TRBJ2-1; TRBD2 matches at 10 bases. Germline CDR1 LGHNA, CDR2 YNFKEQ. The CDR3 runs to 16 residues. V lost 1 base, J lost 7 bases, and 7 bases stayed unmatched. CDR3 coding DNA: TGTGCCAGCAGCCAAGTAGGTAGCGGGAGGTTGAATGAGCAGTTCTTC. It encodes CASSQVGSGRLNEQFF.

V gene TRBV6-5 combines with J gene TRBJ2-7; D is perhaps TRBD2 (5 bases). CDR3 length equals 15 residues. Germline assignment: CDR1 MNHEY and CDR2 SVGAGI. The ends were cut back, 2 bases at V and 2 bases at J, with 13 bases in the middle. The CDR3 nucleotides are TGTGCCAGCAGTTACACCAGGACGGGGACCTACGAGCAGTACTTC. Amino acid sequence: CASSYTRTGTYEQYF.

The chain employs TRBV10-3 and TRBJ2-1, with 7 nucleotides matching TRBD2. Looked up from germline, CDR1 is ENHRY and CDR2 is SYGVKD. CDR3 length equals 13 residues. The junction had 6 bases not matched to a gene; V was cut back by 7 bases and J by 6 bases. CDR3 region: CAINEGLLNEQFF. As DNA, the CDR3 is TGTGCCATCAACGAGGGACTACTCAATGAGCAGTTCTTC.

This clonotype was recorded a few times. V is TRBV7-2 and J is TRBJ1-4; tentative D call: TRBD1 (6 bases). CDR1 is SGHTA, CDR2 FQGNSA, per germline. The CDR3 totals 15 residues. The V and J ends lost 0 bases and 7 bases respectively, with 12 bases between them. In DNA, the CDR3 is TGTGCCAGCAGCTTAGCGTGGGGGGGCGGTGAAAAACTGTTTTTT. It yields the protein CASSLAWGGGEKLFF.

This clonotype was seen only a few times. The chain combines TRBV5-1 with TRBJ2-7; D is unresolved. The CDR3 extends over 15 amino acids. The germline V gene has CDR1 SGHRS and CDR2 YFSETQ. With 4 bases removed from V and 5 bases from J, the gap between germline ends came to 19 bases. The DNA of the CDR3 is TGCGCCAGCAGCCCGTCTGGTCCCGGGTTGGACGAGCAGTACTTC. This translates into CASSPSGPGLDEQYF. The entire variable domain, with the rest obtained from reference TRBV5-1 and TRBJ2-7, is as follows: KAGVTQTPRYLIKTRGQQVTLSCSPISGHRSVSWYQQTPGQGLQFLFEYFSETQRNKGNFPGRFSGRQFSNSRSEMNVSTLELGDSALYLCASSPSGPGLDEQYFGPGTRLTVT.

This clonotype has a count of ten or more. This chain links TRBV6-1 with TRBJ2-2; 9 bases fit TRBD1. CDR3 size: 14 residues. The trim removed 7 bases at V and 5 bases at J, leaving 5 bases unmatched. CDR1 is MNHNS and CDR2 is SASEGT in the germline V gene. CDR3 sequence: CASTLDRGTGELFF. CDR3 in DNA: TGTGCCAGCACTCTCGACAGGGGGACCGGGGAGCTGTTTTTT.

This sequence joins TRBV29-1 and TRBJ2-1; possible D gene TRBD2, 5 bases. There are 15 residues in the CDR3. Per germline, CDR1 SQVTM and CDR2 ANQGSEA. V lost 7 bases and J lost 3, with 19 bases in between. CDR3 region: CSARSSSSNYNEQFF. The CDR3 DNA sequence: TGCAGCGCCAGATCTAGCTCTTCAAACTACAATGAGCAGTTCTTC.

This chain joins TRBV9 and TRBJ2-7; TRBD2 matches at 10 bases. The ends lost 2 bases at V and 5 bases at J; junction bases unmatched: 4. This CDR3 spans 14 amino acids. Germline V gene data show CDR1 as SGDLS and CDR2 as YYNGEE. The CDR3 region is CASSVELAGDEQYF. The CDR3 DNA reads TGTGCCAGCAGCGTTGAGCTAGCGGGAGACGAGCAGTACTTC.

The gene calls are TRBV18 and TRBJ2-1; 10 bases fit TRBD2. The junction had 6 bases not matched to a gene; V was cut back by 1 base and J by 6 bases. The CDR3 is 16 amino acids. Germline values: CDR1 KGHSH, CDR2 LQKENI. CDR3 nucleotides: TGTGCCAGCTCACCACGAAGCGGGGGGGCCGGCAATGAGCAGTTCTTC. Amino acid sequence: CASSPRSGGAGNEQFF. The complete variable domain, with remaining parts taken from reference TRBV18 and TRBJ2-1, reads NAGVMQNPRHLVRRRGQEARLRCSPMKGHSHVYWYRQLPEEGLKFMVYLQKENIIDESGMPKERFSAEFPKEGPSILRIQQVVRGDSAAYFCASSPRSGGAGNEQFFGPGTRLTVL.

This chain connects TRBV7-2 to TRBJ1-3; D ambiguous. Trimming cost V 5 bases and J 0 bases, with 14 bases left between them. From germline, CDR1 is SGHTA and CDR2 FQGNSA. The CDR3 extends over 16 amino acids. CDR3 bases: TGTGCCAGCAGCACTGGACCTCTGAGCTCTGGAAACACCATATATTTT. Encoded protein: CASSTGPLSSGNTIYF. The full variable domain, its missing parts supplied by reference TRBV7-2 and TRBJ1-3, is GAGVSQSPSNKVTEKGKDVELRCDPISGHTALYWYRQSLGQGLEFLIYFQGNSAPDKSGLPSDRFSAERTGGSVSTLTIQRTQQEDSAVYLCASSTGPLSSGNTIYFGEGSWLTVV.

The chain carries TRBV27 and TRBJ1-1; tentative D call: TRBD1 (6 bases). The germline CDR1 and CDR2 sequences are MNHEY and SMNVEV (reference sequence). The CDR3 length is 13 residues. Trimming stripped 8 bases from V and 4 bases from J, with 14 bases between. The CDR3 DNA is TGTGCCAGCCTTCCTACAGGGCTCACTGAAGCTTTCTTT. This translates into CASLPTGLTEAFF.

A few counts support this clonotype. The CDR3: CASTISWEETQYF. CDR3 nucleotides: TGTGCCAGCACCATCTCCTGGGAAGAGACCCAGTACTTC. The chain is built from TRBV12-3 or TRBV12-4 and TRBJ2-5; D call uncertain. The CDR3 runs 13 residues. V lost 7 bases, J lost 3 bases, and 12 bases lay in between.

The chain recombines TRBV7-9 with TRBJ2-3; weak D call: TRBD2 (5 bases). Trimming took 10 bases from V and 4 from J, leaving 9 bases between them. CDR1 and CDR2 (germline): SEHNR, FQNEAQ (reference sequence). The CDR3 covers 11 residues. Written as DNA, the CDR3 is TGTGCCACCGGGGTTTCAGATACGCAGTATTTT. It encodes CATGVSDTQYF.

The chain links TRBV20-1 to TRBJ2-7; 15 nucleotides match TRBD2. The CDR3 length is 14 residues. Germline CDR1 DFQATT, CDR2 SNEGSKA (reference sequence). J gave up 6 bases and V 6 bases, and 6 bases lay outside the gene matches. The CDR3 protein is CSAMGLAGGGEQYF. The DNA for the CDR3 is TGCAGTGCCATGGGACTAGCGGGGGGAGGCGAGCAGTACTTC.

The rearrangement uses TRBV24-1 and TRBJ2-2; 8 bases align to TRBD1. The trim removed 7 bases at V and 3 bases at J, leaving 0 bases unmatched. Germline CDR1 and CDR2: KGHDR and SFDVKD. This CDR3 has 13 residues. CDR3 region: CATRDRDTGELFF. Here the CDR3 DNA reads TGTGCCACCAGGGACAGGGACACCGGGGAGCTGTTTTTT.

This clonotype was counted a few times. V gene TRBV7-8 combines with J gene TRBJ1-5; 12 bases line up with TRBD1. The CDR3 contains 17 residues. V was clipped by 5 bases and J by 8 bases; unmatched bases: 13. Germline CDR1 and CDR2: SGHVS and FQNEAQ. The CDR3 sequence is CASSTRDRGRVREPQHF. The CDR3, as DNA: TGTGCCAGCAGCACCCGGGACAGGGGGCGCGTGAGGGAGCCCCAGCATTTT.

This clonotype was counted between two and nine times. The DNA for the CDR3 is TGTGCCAGCAGTACAGCTATTAACACTGAAGCTTTCTTT. The encoded protein is CASSTAINTEAFF. The V gene is TRBV6-1, the J gene TRBJ1-1; D is unresolved. This CDR3 comprises 13 residues. Germline assignment: CDR1 MNHNS and CDR2 SASEGT. Trimming pared 5 bases from V and 2 bases from J, leaving 9 bases between.